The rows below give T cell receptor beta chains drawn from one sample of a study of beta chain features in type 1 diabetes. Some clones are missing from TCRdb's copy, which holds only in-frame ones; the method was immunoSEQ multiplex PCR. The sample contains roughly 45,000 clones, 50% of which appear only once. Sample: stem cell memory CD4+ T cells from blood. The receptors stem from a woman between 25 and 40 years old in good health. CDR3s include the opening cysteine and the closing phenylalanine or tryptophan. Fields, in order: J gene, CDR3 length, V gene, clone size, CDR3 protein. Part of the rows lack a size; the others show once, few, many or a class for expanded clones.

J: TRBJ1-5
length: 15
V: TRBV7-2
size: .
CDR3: CASSLSPGVNQPQHF

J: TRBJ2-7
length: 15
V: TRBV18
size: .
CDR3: CASSPTSGRFYEQYF

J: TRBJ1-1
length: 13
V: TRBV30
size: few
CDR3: CAWSGDTNTEAFF

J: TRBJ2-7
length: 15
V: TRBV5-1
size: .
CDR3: CASSSERDFNYEQYF

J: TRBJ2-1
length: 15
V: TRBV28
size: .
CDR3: CASSSPTGSYNEQFF

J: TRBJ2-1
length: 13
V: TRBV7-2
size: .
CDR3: CASSLYPVLEQFF

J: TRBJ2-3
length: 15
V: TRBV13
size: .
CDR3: CASSLNGLVLNTQYF

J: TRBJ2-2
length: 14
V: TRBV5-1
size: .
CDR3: CASRTGTRSGELFF

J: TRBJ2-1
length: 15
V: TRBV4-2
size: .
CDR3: CASSRDQGGENEQFF

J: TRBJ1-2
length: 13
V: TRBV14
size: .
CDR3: CASSQGQNYGYTF

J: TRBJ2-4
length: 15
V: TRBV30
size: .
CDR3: CAWSQRAGGLNIQYF